Shown below are 9 T cell receptor beta chains from a single sample sequenced in a study of blood T cell repertoires in COVID-19. TCRdb's table, derived via immunoSEQ multiplex PCR, lists solely in-frame clones and lacks some. Of a few hundred thousand clones in the sample, about 88% were seen once. What was sequenced was peripheral blood. The receptors were sampled from a man in his forties or fifties with COVID-19, enrolled during active disease.

The chain links TRBV6-5 to TRBJ1-1; D might be TRBD1 (6 bases). The germline CDR1 and CDR2 sequences are MNHEY and SVGAGI. V gave up 4 bases and J gave up 8 bases, with 11 bases separating them. The CDR3 extends over 12 amino acids. CDR3 sequence reads: CASSSQGSEAFF. The CDR3 region has the DNA TGTGCCAGCAGTTCACAGGGTTCAGAAGCTTTCTTT.

This sequence joins TRBV19 and TRBJ1-4, with D unclear. The germline V gene has CDR1 LNHDA and CDR2 SQIVND (reference sequence). This CDR3 contains 13 residues. Trimming took 6 bases from V and 6 from J, leaving 11 bases between them. The chain's CDR3 is CASRVVGDEKLFF. For the CDR3, the DNA is TGTGCCAGTAGAGTTGTTGGAGATGAAAAACTGTTTTTT.

The V gene is TRBV7-8, the J gene TRBJ1-4; 9 bases are shared with TRBD1. V was pared by 4 bases and J by 7 bases, with 7 bases of the junction left unmatched. CDR1 and CDR2 (germline): SGHVS, FQNEAQ. The CDR3 consists of 15 residues. The CDR3 bases are TGTGCCAGCAGCTCGGGACAGGGCGCGGGTGAAAAACTGTTTTTT. Protein product: CASSSGQGAGEKLFF.

This CDR3 is CASSFLPGESYTF. In DNA form, the CDR3 reads TGCGCCAGCAGCTTTCTACCGGGGGAGAGCTACACCTTC. The rearrangement uses TRBV5-1 and TRBJ1-2; perhaps TRBD1 as D (5 bases). CDR1 and CDR2 from the germline V gene are SGHRS and YFSETQ. CDR3 length: 13 residues. V lost 2 bases to trimming and J lost 9 bases, with 14 bases between them. Full variable domain (missing parts from reference TRBV5-1 and TRBJ1-2): KAGVTQTPRYLIKTRGQQVTLSCSPISGHRSVSWYQQTPGQGLQFLFEYFSETQRNKGNFPGRFSGRQFSNSRSEMNVSTLELGDSALYLCASSFLPGESYTFGSGTRLTVV.

The chain employs TRBV3-1 (or the pseudogene TRBV3-2) and TRBJ2-7; tentative D call: TRBD1 (5 bases). V was trimmed by 1 base and J by 0 bases, leaving 13 bases between them. This CDR3 is 16 amino acids long. Germline V gene data show CDR1 as LGHDT and CDR2 as YNNKEL (reference sequence). The CDR3, as DNA: TGTGCCAGCAGCCAAGCAGGGCCCTCTTTCTCCTACGAGCAGTACTTC. It yields the protein CASSQAGPSFSYEQYF.

The CDR3 spells CASSGVLGDEQFF. The CDR3 bases are TGTGCCAGCAGTGGGGTATTGGGCGATGAGCAGTTCTTC. The V gene is TRBV2, the J gene TRBJ2-1; D is unresolved. This CDR3 has 13 residues. Germline V gene lookup returns CDR1 SNHLY and CDR2 FYNNEI. V was trimmed by 4 bases and J by 8 bases, leaving 12 bases between them.

V is TRBV7-9 and J is TRBJ2-7, with 7 bases lining up with TRBD1. Trimming at V came to 4 bases and at J to 2 bases, leaving 11 bases not matched to a gene. CDR3 length: 16 residues. CDR1 is SEHNR and CDR2 is FQNEAQ in the germline V gene (reference sequence). The CDR3 reads CASSSHRQGRAYEQYF. As DNA, the CDR3 is TGTGCCAGCAGCTCTCACCGACAGGGCCGAGCCTACGAGCAGTACTTC.

V gene TRBV6-5 combines with J gene TRBJ1-6; maybe TRBD1 (5 bases). Germline loops: CDR1 MNHEY, CDR2 SVGAGI. The CDR3 extends over 13 amino acids. The V and J ends lost 6 bases and 10 bases respectively, with 13 bases between them. CDR3 DNA: TGTGCCAGCAGCCGGGCGGGGGTATCACCCCTCCACTTT. Translation gives CASSRAGVSPLHF.

The chain recombines TRBV6-5 with TRBJ1-2; D possibly corresponds to TRBD1 (6 bases). The V end was cut by 0 bases, the J end by 4 bases, with 12 bases between. The length of the CDR3 is 15 residues. CDR1 is MNHEY, CDR2 SVGAGI, per germline. The CDR3 region has the DNA TGTGCCAGCAGTTACTCACAGGGAATACCCTATGGCTACACCTTC. Translating gives CASSYSQGIPYGYTF.